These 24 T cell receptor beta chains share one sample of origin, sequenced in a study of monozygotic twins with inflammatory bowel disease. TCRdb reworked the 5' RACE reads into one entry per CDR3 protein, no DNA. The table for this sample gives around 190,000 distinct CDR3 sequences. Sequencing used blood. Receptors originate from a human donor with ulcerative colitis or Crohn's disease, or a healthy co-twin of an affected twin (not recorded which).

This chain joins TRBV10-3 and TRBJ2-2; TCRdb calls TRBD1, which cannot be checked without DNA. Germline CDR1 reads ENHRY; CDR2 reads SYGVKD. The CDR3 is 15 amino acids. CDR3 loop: CAMGPGQDSTGELFF.

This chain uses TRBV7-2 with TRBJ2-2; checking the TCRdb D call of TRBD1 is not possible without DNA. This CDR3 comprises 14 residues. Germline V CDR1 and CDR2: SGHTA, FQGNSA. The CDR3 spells CASSTYNRAGEQFF.

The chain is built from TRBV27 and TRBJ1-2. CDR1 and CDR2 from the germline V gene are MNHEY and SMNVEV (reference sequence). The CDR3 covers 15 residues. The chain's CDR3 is CASSSPRGGRGGYTF.

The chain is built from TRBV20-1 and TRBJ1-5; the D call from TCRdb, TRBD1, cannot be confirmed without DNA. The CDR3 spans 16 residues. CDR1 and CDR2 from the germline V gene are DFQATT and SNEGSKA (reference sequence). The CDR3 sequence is CSARTGGAWGNQPQHF.

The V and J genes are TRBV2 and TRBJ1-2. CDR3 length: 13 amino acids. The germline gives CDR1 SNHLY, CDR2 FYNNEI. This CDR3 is CASPRGSLYGYTF.

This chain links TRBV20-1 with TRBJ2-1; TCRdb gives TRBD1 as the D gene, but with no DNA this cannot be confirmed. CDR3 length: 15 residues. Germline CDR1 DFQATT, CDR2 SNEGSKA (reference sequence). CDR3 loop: CSARDPGTRYNEQFF.

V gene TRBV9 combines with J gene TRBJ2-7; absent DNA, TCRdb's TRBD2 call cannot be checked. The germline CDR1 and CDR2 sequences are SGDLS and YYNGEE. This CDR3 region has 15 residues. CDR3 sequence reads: CASSPRLGGENEQYF.

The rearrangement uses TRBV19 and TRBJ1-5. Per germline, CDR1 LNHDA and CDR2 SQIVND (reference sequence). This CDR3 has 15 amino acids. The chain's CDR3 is CASSIYSQSNQPQHF.

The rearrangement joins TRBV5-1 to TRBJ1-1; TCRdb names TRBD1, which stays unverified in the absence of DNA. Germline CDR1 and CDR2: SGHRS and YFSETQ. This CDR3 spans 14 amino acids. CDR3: CASSLGGLLGEAFF.

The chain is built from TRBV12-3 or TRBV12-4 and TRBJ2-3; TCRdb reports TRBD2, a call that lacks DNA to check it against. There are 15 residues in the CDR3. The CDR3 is CASSPSAGEADTQYF.

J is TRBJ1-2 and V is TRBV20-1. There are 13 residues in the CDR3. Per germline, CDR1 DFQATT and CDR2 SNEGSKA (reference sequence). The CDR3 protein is CSAFLKSRGGYTF.

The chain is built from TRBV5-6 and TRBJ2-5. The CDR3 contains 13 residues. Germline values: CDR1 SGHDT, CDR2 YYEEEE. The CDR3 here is CASSLNQAETQYF.

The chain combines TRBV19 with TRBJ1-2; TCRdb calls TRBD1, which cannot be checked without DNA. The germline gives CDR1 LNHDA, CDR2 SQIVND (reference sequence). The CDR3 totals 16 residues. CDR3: CASSSPGGGGGYGYTF.

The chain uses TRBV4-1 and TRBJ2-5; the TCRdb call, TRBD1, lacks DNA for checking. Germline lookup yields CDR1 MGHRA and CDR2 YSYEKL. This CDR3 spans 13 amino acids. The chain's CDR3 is CASSPQGKETQYF.

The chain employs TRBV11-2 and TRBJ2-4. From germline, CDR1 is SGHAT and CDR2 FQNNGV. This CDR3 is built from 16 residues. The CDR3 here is CASSLEPDAAKNIQYF.

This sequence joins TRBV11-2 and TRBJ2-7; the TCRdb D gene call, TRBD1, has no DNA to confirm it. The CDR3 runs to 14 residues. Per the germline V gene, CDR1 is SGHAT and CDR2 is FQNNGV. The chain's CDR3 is CASSSPQGPYEQYF.

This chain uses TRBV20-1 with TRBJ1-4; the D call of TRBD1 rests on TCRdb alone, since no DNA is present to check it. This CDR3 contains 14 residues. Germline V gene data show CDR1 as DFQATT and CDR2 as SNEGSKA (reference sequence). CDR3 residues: CSATGGAGNEKLFF.

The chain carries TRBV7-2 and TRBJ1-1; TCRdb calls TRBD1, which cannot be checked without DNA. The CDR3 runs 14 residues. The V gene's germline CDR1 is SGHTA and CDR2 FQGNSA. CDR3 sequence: CASSLSGGGTEAFF. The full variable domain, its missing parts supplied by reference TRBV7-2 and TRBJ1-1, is GAGVSQSPSNKVTEKGKDVELRCDPISGHTALYWYRQSLGQGLEFLIYFQGNSAPDKSGLPSDRFSAERTGGSVSTLTIQRTQQEDSAVYLCASSLSGGGTEAFFGQGTRLTVV.

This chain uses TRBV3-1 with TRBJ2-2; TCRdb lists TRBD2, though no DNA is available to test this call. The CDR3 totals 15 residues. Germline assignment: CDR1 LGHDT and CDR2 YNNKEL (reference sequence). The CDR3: CASSPQRGYRGELFF.

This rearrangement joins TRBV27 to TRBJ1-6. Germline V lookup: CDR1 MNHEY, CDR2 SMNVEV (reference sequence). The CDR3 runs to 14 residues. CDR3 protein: CASSFDPAGSPLHF.

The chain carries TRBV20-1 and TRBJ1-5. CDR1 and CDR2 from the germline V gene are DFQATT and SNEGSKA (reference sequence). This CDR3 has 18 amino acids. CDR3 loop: CSARDSNRWAGTNQPQHF.

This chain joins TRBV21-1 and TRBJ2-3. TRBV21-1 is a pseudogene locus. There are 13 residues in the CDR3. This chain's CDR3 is CASTTLGTDTQYF.

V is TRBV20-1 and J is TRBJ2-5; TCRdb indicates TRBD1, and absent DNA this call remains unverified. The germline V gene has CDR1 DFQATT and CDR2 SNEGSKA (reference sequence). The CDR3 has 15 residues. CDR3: CSAREGGRYQETQYF.

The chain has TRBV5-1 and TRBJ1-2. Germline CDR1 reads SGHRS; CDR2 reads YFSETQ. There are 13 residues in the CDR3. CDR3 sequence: CASSFDSNYGYTF.